One sample yielded the 30 T cell receptor beta chains listed below, sequenced in a study of CD8+ T cells in alopecia areata (dated by TCRdb to the late 2010s). The time point tag for this specimen amounts to: baseline before oral tofacitinib. The library was prepared using the immunoSEQ multiplex PCR assay. To provide template for TCR sequencing, every sample had RNA extracted and reverse transcribed into cDNA. TCRdb stores this immuneACCESS table with in-frame sequences only. Part of the clones is absent; in the studies checked, under half of the shortfall reflects unresolved V genes, and no reason is known for the rest. This sample lists fewer than 250,000 clones; roughly 57% were detected once. Approximately 0.5% of the sample goes to the ten largest clones. The sample consisted of CD4+ T cells sorted from blood, taken at week 0. These receptor sequences come from a human donor with alopecia areata.

The genes are TRBV6-6 and TRBJ1-2, with D uncertain. V lost 7 bases to trimming and J lost 2 bases, with 17 bases between them. Germline CDR1 is MNHNY and CDR2 is SVGAGI (reference sequence). This CDR3 spans 15 amino acids. The CDR3 sequence: CASTTSSGRNYGYTF. The CDR3 coding sequence is TGTGCCAGCACCACTTCCTCGGGCAGAAACTATGGCTACACCTTC.

DNA for the CDR3: TGTGCTAGTGGTTTGAGAGGGGCGGATACGCAGTATTTT. It codes for CASGLRGADTQYF. V is TRBV12-5 and J is TRBJ2-3; either TRBD1 or TRBD2 may supply D (5 bases each). The ends were cut back, 2 bases at V and 6 bases at J, with 9 bases in the middle. The CDR3 runs to 13 residues. The germline gives CDR1 LGHNT, CDR2 FRNRAP.

The sample holds a few counts of this clone. The CDR3 loop reads CASSRVTRGTQYF. Written as DNA, the CDR3 is TGTGCCAGCAGCAGAGTAACTAGGGGTACGCAGTATTTT. The chain links TRBV7-2 to TRBJ2-3; D tentatively reads TRBD1 or TRBD2 (5 bases each). CDR1 and CDR2 from the germline V gene are SGHTA and FQGNSA. CDR3 length: 13 residues. V was clipped by 5 bases and J by 8 bases, with 14 bases between them.

V is TRBV5-1 and J is TRBJ2-1, with 9 bases identical to TRBD1. The length of the CDR3 is 14 residues. Germline V gene data show CDR1 as SGHRS and CDR2 as YFSETQ. The J segment lost 5 bases and the V segment lost 9 bases, leaving 9 bases of the junction unmatched. CDR3 sequence: CATRGDRVDNEQFF. The CDR3 nucleotides are TGCGCCACCCGGGGGGACAGGGTAGACAATGAGCAGTTCTTC.

The chain uses TRBV6-6 and TRBJ2-7, with unresolved D. V was cut by 3 bases and J by 9 bases, with 21 bases left in between. CDR1 MNHNY and CDR2 SVGAGI come from the germline V gene (reference sequence). The CDR3 spans 15 residues. Here the CDR3 DNA reads TGTGCCAGCAGTTATCAGGTAGAACAGTCGCACGGGCAGTACTTC. It codes for CASSYQVEQSHGQYF.

In nucleotides, the CDR3 is TGTGCCAGCAGCTCATGGAAACAGGGGGCAGATACGCAGTATTTT. This sequence encodes CASSSWKQGADTQYF. The chain couples TRBV5-4 to TRBJ2-3; 8 nucleotides agree with TRBD1. Per the germline V gene, CDR1 is SGHNT and CDR2 is YYREEE (reference sequence). CDR3 length equals 15 residues. The V and J ends lost 3 bases and 4 bases, in that order; junction bases with no gene match: 7.

This clone appeared a few times. V gene TRBV5-6 combines with J gene TRBJ1-2, with TRBD1 identical over 8 bases. Losses at the gene ends were 4 bases for V and 5 bases for J; bases not matched to a gene: 10. The CDR3 contains 15 residues. Germline CDR1 is SGHDT and CDR2 is YYEEEE. DNA for the CDR3: TGTGCCAGCAGCGTGACAGGGGAGGGTCCTTATGGCTACACCTTC. This encodes CASSVTGEGPYGYTF.

V and J are TRBV6-5 and TRBJ1-2; D is perhaps TRBD1 (5 bases). The CDR3 extends over 12 amino acids. Germline loops: CDR1 MNHEY, CDR2 SVGAGI. Trimming took 8 bases from V and 8 from J, leaving 15 bases between them. CDR3 region: CASRGAQEGYTF. The CDR3 nucleotides are TGTGCCAGCCGCGGGGCGCAGGAGGGCTACACCTTC.

The rearrangement joins TRBV29-1 to TRBJ2-6; D perhaps matches TRBD1 (6 bases). The germline CDR1 and CDR2 sequences are SQVTM and ANQGSEA. The CDR3 sequence is 16 residues long. V was pared by 6 bases and J by 0 bases, with 15 bases between. The chain's CDR3 is CSVPGRGRSGANVLTF. The CDR3 DNA reads as TGCAGCGTGCCGGGCAGGGGCCGCTCTGGGGCCAACGTCCTGACTTTC.

V is TRBV30 and J is TRBJ1-5, with TRBD1 matching over 10 bases. The CDR3 has 15 residues. Per germline, CDR1 GTSNPN and CDR2 SVGIG (reference sequence). J lost 8 bases, V lost 2 bases, and 9 bases had no gene match. The CDR3 bases are TGTGCCTGGAGTTCGGGACAGGGGTATATCGAGCCCCAGCATTTT. It yields the protein CAWSSGQGYIEPQHF. Combining the CDR3 with reference TRBV30 and TRBJ1-5 gives the whole variable domain SQTIHQWPATLVQPVGSPLSLECTVEGTSNPNLYWYRQAAGRGLQLLFYSVGIGQISSEVPQNLSASRPQDRQFILSSKKLLLSDSGFYLCAWSSGQGYIEPQHFGDGTRLSIL.

This chain joins TRBV7-8 and TRBJ2-6; no clear D gene. CDR3 length: 17 residues. The V and J ends lost 0 bases and 3 bases respectively, with 12 bases between them. CDR1 and CDR2 from the germline V gene are SGHVS and FQNEAQ. This chain's CDR3 is CASSLAGRQDGANVLTF. As DNA, the CDR3 is TGTGCCAGCAGCTTAGCCGGCAGACAAGATGGGGCCAACGTCCTGACTTTC.

The genes are TRBV13 and TRBJ2-7; D not resolved. Germline-derived CDR1 and CDR2 are PRHDT and FYEKMQ (reference sequence). This CDR3 is 15 amino acids long. Trimming took 6 bases from V and 1 from J, leaving 16 bases between them. CDR3 protein: CASRETRLLSYEQYF. The CDR3 DNA reads as TGTGCCAGCAGGGAAACGAGGCTCCTTTCCTACGAGCAGTACTTC.

This chain uses TRBV30 with TRBJ2-7, with TRBD2 matching over 7 bases. V gave up 7 bases and J gave up 3 bases; unmatched junction bases: 9. The CDR3 spans 13 residues. The germline V gene encodes CDR1 GTSNPN and CDR2 SVGIG (reference sequence). The CDR3 reads CAYSGGELYEQYF. Written as DNA, the CDR3 is TGTGCCTACTCGGGAGGAGAGCTCTACGAGCAGTACTTC. Full variable domain (rest looked up from reference TRBV30 and TRBJ2-7): SQTIHQWPATLVQPVGSPLSLECTVEGTSNPNLYWYRQAAGRGLQLLFYSVGIGQISSEVPQNLSASRPQDRQFILSSKKLLLSDSGFYLCAYSGGELYEQYFGPGTRLTVT.

The chain links TRBV11-2 to TRBJ2-7, with 9 bases matching TRBD2. Germline values: CDR1 SGHAT, CDR2 FQNNGV. Trimming cost V 4 bases and J 5 bases; bases outside gene matches: 9. This CDR3 comprises 15 residues. CDR3 protein: CASSSLAGVYHEQYF. The CDR3 coding sequence is TGTGCCAGCAGCTCATTAGCGGGAGTTTATCACGAGCAGTACTTC.

Only one count was recorded for this clone. V usage is TRBV30 and J usage is TRBJ2-2; no firm D call. The germline V and J ends were trimmed by 1 base and 1 base, with 7 bases remaining between them. CDR3 size: 14 residues. In germline, CDR1 is GTSNPN, CDR2 SVGIG (reference sequence). This CDR3 reads CAWSGVQNTGELFF. The CDR3 DNA is TGTGCCTGGAGTGGTGTGCAGAACACCGGGGAGCTGTTTTTT. The full variable domain, its missing parts supplied by reference TRBV30 and TRBJ2-2, is SQTIHQWPATLVQPVGSPLSLECTVEGTSNPNLYWYRQAAGRGLQLLFYSVGIGQISSEVPQNLSASRPQDRQFILSSKKLLLSDSGFYLCAWSGVQNTGELFFGEGSRLTVL.

The chain couples TRBV14 to TRBJ2-7; 8 bases map to TRBD2. V shed 4 bases, J shed 7 bases, and the junction held 12 bases outside the gene matches. CDR1 is SGHDN, CDR2 FVKESK, per germline. The CDR3 has 15 amino acids. CDR3 region: CASSPTRAGVKEQYF. In DNA form, the CDR3 reads TGTGCCAGCAGCCCAACAAGAGCGGGAGTGAAAGAGCAGTACTTC.

The chain links TRBV5-1 to TRBJ2-5; D unclear. The germline gives CDR1 SGHRS, CDR2 YFSETQ. The V end was cut by 6 bases, the J end by 6 bases, with 9 bases between. CDR3 size: 11 residues. The CDR3 sequence: CASIDAQTQYF. For the CDR3, the DNA is TGCGCCAGCATCGATGCTCAGACCCAGTACTTC. The whole variable domain, remainder taken from reference TRBV5-1 and TRBJ2-5, is KAGVTQTPRYLIKTRGQQVTLSCSPISGHRSVSWYQQTPGQGLQFLFEYFSETQRNKGNFPGRFSGRQFSNSRSEMNVSTLELGDSALYLCASIDAQTQYFGPGTRLLVL.

The V call is TRBV7-3, the J call TRBJ1-1; D not certain. The germline CDR1 and CDR2 sequences are SGHTA and FQGTGA. The CDR3 has 15 residues. Trimming left V 4 bases short and J 3 bases short, with 15 bases between. This CDR3 is CASSSQNVGHTEAFF. CDR3 in DNA: TGTGCCAGCAGCTCCCAAAACGTAGGGCACACTGAAGCTTTCTTT.

The rearrangement uses TRBV5-1 and TRBJ2-5, with 9 bases matching TRBD2. Germline lookup yields CDR1 SGHRS and CDR2 YFSETQ. This CDR3 contains 16 residues. V lost 0 bases, J lost 1 base, and 4 bases stayed unmatched. The CDR3 coding sequence is TGCGCCAGCAGCTTGGCCAGTAGCGGGGGCCAAGAGACCCAGTACTTC. Residues: CASSLASSGGQETQYF.

The chain is built from TRBV19 and TRBJ1-2; D is unclear. Trimming took 6 bases from V and 0 from J, leaving 17 bases between them. Germline values: CDR1 LNHDA, CDR2 SQIVND (reference sequence). The CDR3 contains 16 residues. CDR3 coding DNA: TGTGCCAGTAGCAGACTCCTGGGATTGACTAACTATGGCTACACCTTC. Its translation is CASSRLLGLTNYGYTF. Complete variable domain (other parts from reference TRBV19 and TRBJ1-2): DGGITQSPKYLFRKEGQNVTLSCEQNLNHDAMYWYRQDPGQGLRLIYYSQIVNDFQKGDIAEGYSVSREKKESFPLTVTSAQKNPTAFYLCASSRLLGLTNYGYTFGSGTRLTVV.

The rearrangement links TRBV19 to TRBJ2-2; D is uncertain. The germline CDR1 and CDR2 sequences are LNHDA and SQIVND (reference sequence). The V gene lost 7 bases and the J gene lost 6 bases, with 15 bases spanning the gap. This CDR3 contains 14 residues. CDR3 sequence reads: CASTLVLRAGELFF. The CDR3 bases are TGTGCCAGTACCCTTGTACTCCGCGCCGGGGAGCTGTTTTTT.

V usage is TRBV7-2 and J usage is TRBJ2-4; TRBD2 matches at 9 bases. The CDR3 covers 14 residues. Trimming removed 5 bases from V and 6 bases from J; junction bases left unmatched: 5. The germline gives CDR1 SGHTA, CDR2 FQGNSA. The DNA of the CDR3 is TGTGCCAGCAGCGGAGGGACTAGCAGAAACATTCAGTACTTC. Amino acids: CASSGGTSRNIQYF.

This sequence joins TRBV18 and TRBJ1-2; 9 nucleotides align to TRBD1. The CDR3 extends over 14 amino acids. V gave up 6 bases and J gave up 8 bases; unmatched junction bases: 10. Per germline, CDR1 KGHSH and CDR2 LQKENI. CDR3 DNA sequence: TGTGCCAGCTCGCCGGACAGGGGCGGTGGAGGCTACACCTTC. This sequence encodes CASSPDRGGGGYTF.

A note on this clone: This specimen includes other DNA sequences encoding the same CDR3. The CDR3 is CATSRDRVANYGYTF. The CDR3 DNA sequence: TGTGCCACCAGCAGAGACAGGGTGGCTAACTATGGCTACACCTTC. The rearrangement uses TRBV15 and TRBJ1-2, with D possibly being TRBD1 (5 bases). The germline V gene has CDR1 LNHNV and CDR2 YYDKDF (reference sequence). This CDR3 has 15 residues. The V and J ends lost 0 bases and 0 bases respectively, with 8 bases between them.

J is TRBJ2-1 and V is TRBV27, with 9 bases aligning to TRBD1. The V segment lost 5 bases and the J segment 6 bases; nucleotides outside the gene matches: 11. Germline CDR1 reads MNHEY; CDR2 reads SMNVEV (reference sequence). The length of the CDR3 is 16 residues. The CDR3 is CASSGYTGTGFNEQFF. The CDR3 DNA reads as TGTGCCAGCAGTGGCTACACCGGGACAGGGTTCAATGAGCAGTTCTTC.

This chain links TRBV30 with TRBJ2-7; D unresolved. V lost 4 bases and J 0 bases, leaving 7 bases between the germline ends. The germline V gene has CDR1 GTSNPN and CDR2 SVGIG (reference sequence). The length of the CDR3 is 12 residues. The CDR3 sequence is CAWMPSSYEQYF. In DNA, the CDR3 is TGTGCCTGGATGCCCAGCTCCTACGAGCAGTACTTC.

This clone came up a few times. The J gene is TRBJ2-7, the V gene TRBV19; 11 bases match TRBD1. The CDR3 has 14 residues. V lost 7 bases to trimming and J lost 2 bases; unmatched junction nucleotides: 4. Germline V CDR1 and CDR2: LNHDA, SQIVND (reference sequence). CDR3 DNA: TGTGCCAGTAAGGGGGACAGGGGGGCCTACGAGCAGTACTTC. Its translation: CASKGDRGAYEQYF.

CDR3 DNA sequence: TGTGCCAGCAGCCCCCAAACTAGCACACGAAACCCCACCGGGGAGCTGTTTTTT. This codes for CASSPQTSTRNPTGELFF. This chain joins TRBV14 and TRBJ2-2, with a tentative D call TRBD2 (6 bases). V lost 4 bases and J 4 bases, leaving 22 bases between the germline ends. Germline assignment: CDR1 SGHDN and CDR2 FVKESK. The CDR3 extends over 18 amino acids.

This clone was picked up a small number of times. The CDR3 sequence is CASSSGTRSSPLHF. For the CDR3, the DNA is TGTGCCAGCAGCTCCGGGACGAGAAGTTCACCCCTCCACTTT. This rearrangement joins TRBV7-9 to TRBJ1-6; possibly TRBD1 for D (5 bases). Trimming pared 4 bases from V and 9 bases from J, leaving 13 bases between. Germline V lookup: CDR1 SEHNR, CDR2 FQNEAQ (reference sequence). The CDR3 runs 14 residues. Complete variable domain (other parts from reference TRBV7-9 and TRBJ1-6): DTGVSQNPRHKITKRGQNVTFRCDPISEHNRLYWYRQTLGQGPEFLTYFQNEAQLEKSRLLSDRFSAERPKGSFSTLEIQRTEQGDSAMYLCASSSGTRSSPLHFGNGTRLTVT.

This clone was seen a few times. The V and J genes are TRBV7-2 and TRBJ2-3; TRBD2 matches 8 bases. CDR3 size: 17 residues. CDR1 and CDR2 (germline): SGHTA, FQGNSA. V was clipped by 6 bases and J by 3 bases; unmatched bases: 14. The CDR3 reads CASRAKRGLGATDTQYF. DNA of the CDR3: TGTGCCAGCAGAGCTAAAAGGGGACTAGGCGCGACAGATACGCAGTATTTT. Looking up the rest from reference TRBV7-2 and TRBJ2-3 gives the full variable domain: GAGVSQSPSNKVTEKGKDVELRCDPISGHTALYWYRQSLGQGLEFLIYFQGNSAPDKSGLPSDRFSAERTGGSVSTLTIQRTQQEDSAVYLCASRAKRGLGATDTQYFGPGTRLTVL.